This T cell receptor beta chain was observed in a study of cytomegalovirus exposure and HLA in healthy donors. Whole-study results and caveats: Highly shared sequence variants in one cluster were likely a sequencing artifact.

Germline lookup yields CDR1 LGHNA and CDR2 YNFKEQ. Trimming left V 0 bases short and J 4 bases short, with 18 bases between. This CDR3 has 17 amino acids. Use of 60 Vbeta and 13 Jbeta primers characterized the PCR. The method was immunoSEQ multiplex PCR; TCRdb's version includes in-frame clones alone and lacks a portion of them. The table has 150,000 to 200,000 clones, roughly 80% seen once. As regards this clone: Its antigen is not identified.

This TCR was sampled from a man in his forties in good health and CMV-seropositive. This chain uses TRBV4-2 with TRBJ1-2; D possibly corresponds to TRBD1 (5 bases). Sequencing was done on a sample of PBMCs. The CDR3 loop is CASSQEIAGPAGYGYTF. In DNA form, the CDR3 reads TGTGCCAGCAGCCAAGAGATCGCGGGACCCGCTGGCTATGGCTACACCTTC.